The clone carrying this T cell receptor (beta chain) turned up a few times. The antigen remains undetermined. This entry is derived from a study of T cell repertoires in cytomegalovirus infection. Study as a whole: HLA-B-restricted CMV epitopes that are well studied, plus recently identified HLA-C-restricted ones, were used by the study. CMV infection plus the matching HLA type was flagged by public TCR beta signatures. Study conclusions and caveats: CMV-specific TCR beta clonotypes restricted by HLA-C were the ones dominating the ex vivo response. Summed public TCR beta family frequency identified CMV carriers bearing the relevant HLA.

MiXCR was run by TCRdb on the reads, yielding one entry per CDR3 protein. The data show 700,000 to 850,000 distinct CDR3 sequences, less than 35% seen once. Germline lookup yields CDR1 SGHVS and CDR2 FNYEAQ. CDR3 size: 16 residues. V dropped 2 bases and J dropped 1 base, with 12 bases sitting between them. Source: cultured CD8+ T cells from PBMCs, taken from culture after CMV antigen stimulation. The TCR originated in a human donor in good health (CMV status not recorded). Some clones in this sample may be carry-over from other donors' samples. The rearrangement links TRBV7-6 to TRBJ1-3, with D maybe TRBD1 (5 bases). The CDR3 sequence: CASSLLGTLSGNTIYF. The CDR3 coding sequence is TGTGCCAGCAGCTTACTTGGGACTTTGTCTGGAAACACCATATATTTT.